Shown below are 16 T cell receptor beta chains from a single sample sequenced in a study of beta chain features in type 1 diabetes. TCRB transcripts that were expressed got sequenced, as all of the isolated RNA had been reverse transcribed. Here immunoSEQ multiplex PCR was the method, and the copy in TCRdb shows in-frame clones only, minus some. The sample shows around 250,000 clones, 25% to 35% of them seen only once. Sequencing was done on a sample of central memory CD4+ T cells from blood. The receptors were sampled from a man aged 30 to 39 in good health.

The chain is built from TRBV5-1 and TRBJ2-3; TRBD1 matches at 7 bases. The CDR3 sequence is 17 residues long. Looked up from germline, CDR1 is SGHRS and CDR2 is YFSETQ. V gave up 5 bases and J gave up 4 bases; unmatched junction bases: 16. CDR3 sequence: CASRPVRSQGNADTQYF. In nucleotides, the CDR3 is TGCGCCAGCAGACCGGTCAGGTCACAGGGGAACGCAGATACGCAGTATTTT.

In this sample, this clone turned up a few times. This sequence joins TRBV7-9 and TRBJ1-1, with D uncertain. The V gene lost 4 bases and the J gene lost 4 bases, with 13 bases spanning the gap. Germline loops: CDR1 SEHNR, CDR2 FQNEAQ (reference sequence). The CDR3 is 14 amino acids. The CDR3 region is CASSSLGRATEAFF. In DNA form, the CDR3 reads TGTGCCAGCAGCTCCCTGGGCCGGGCCACTGAAGCTTTCTTT.

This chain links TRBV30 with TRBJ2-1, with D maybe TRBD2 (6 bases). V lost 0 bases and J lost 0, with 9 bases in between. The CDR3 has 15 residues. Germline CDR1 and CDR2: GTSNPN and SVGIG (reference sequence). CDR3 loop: CAWSVGLSSYNEQFF. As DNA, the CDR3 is TGTGCCTGGAGTGTGGGACTGAGCTCCTACAATGAGCAGTTCTTC.

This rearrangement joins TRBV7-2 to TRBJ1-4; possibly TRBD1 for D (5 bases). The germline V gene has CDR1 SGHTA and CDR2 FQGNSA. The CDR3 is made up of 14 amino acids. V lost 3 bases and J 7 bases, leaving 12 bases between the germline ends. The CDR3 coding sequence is TGTGCCAGCAGCTTGGGTAGACAGAGTGAAAAACTGTTTTTT. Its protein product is CASSLGRQSEKLFF.

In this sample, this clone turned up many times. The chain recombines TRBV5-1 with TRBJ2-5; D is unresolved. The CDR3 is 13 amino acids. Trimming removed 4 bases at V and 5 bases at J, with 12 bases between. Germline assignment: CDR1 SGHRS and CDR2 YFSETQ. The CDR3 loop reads CASSTRSGETQYF. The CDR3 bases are TGCGCCAGCAGCACCCGCTCTGGGGAGACCCAGTACTTC.

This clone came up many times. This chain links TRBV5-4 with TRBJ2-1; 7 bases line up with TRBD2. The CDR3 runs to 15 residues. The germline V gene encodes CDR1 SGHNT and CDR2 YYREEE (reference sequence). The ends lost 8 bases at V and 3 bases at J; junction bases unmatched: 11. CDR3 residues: CASLPSGENYNEQFF. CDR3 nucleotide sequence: TGTGCCAGTCTCCCAAGCGGGGAGAACTACAATGAGCAGTTCTTC.

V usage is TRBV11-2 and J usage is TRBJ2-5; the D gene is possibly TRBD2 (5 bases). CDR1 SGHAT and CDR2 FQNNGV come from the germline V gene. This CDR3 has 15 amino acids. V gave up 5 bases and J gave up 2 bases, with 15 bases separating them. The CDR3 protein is CASSASIGVQETQYF. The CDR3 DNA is TGTGCCAGCAGCGCTAGCATCGGGGTTCAAGAGACCCAGTACTTC.

CDR3 sequence: CASLKEAGETQYF. The CDR3 coding sequence is TGTGCCAGCCTGAAGGAGGCCGGGGAGACCCAGTACTTC. The chain has TRBV2 and TRBJ2-5, with a weak D call TRBD2 (5 bases). With 8 bases removed from V and 5 bases from J, the gap between germline ends came to 15 bases. Germline CDR1 SNHLY, CDR2 FYNNEI. This CDR3 spans 13 amino acids.

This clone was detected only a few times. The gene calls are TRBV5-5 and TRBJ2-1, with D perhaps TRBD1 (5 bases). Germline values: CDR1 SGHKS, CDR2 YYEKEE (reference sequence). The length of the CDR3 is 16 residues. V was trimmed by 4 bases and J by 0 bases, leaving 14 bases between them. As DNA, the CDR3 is TGTGCCAGCAGCACCGTTGGGGCGGTCTCCTACAATGAGCAGTTCTTC. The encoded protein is CASSTVGAVSYNEQFF.

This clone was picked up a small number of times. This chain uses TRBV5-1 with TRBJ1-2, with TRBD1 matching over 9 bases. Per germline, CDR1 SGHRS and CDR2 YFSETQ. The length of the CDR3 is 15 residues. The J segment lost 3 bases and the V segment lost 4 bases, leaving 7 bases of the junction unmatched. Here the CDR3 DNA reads TGCGCCAGCAGCCAGCGGACAGGGGTGGACTATGGCTACACCTTC. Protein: CASSQRTGVDYGYTF.

The CDR3 DNA reads as TGCGCCAGCAGCCCGGATAGGGGGCAGTTCTTC. This translates into CASSPDRGQFF. The chain uses TRBV5-1 and TRBJ2-1, with D tentatively TRBD1 (5 bases). The CDR3 length is 11 residues. Germline V gives CDR1 SGHRS, CDR2 YFSETQ. V gave up 4 bases and J gave up 12 bases, with 11 bases separating them. The complete variable domain, with remaining parts taken from reference TRBV5-1 and TRBJ2-1, reads KAGVTQTPRYLIKTRGQQVTLSCSPISGHRSVSWYQQTPGQGLQFLFEYFSETQRNKGNFPGRFSGRQFSNSRSEMNVSTLELGDSALYLCASSPDRGQFFGPGTRLTVL.

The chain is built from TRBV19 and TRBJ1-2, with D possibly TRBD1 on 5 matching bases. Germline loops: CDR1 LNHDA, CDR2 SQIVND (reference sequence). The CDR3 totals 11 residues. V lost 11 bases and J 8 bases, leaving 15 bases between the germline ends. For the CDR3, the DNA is TGTGCCTCCTTCGGGGCTCGAGGCTACACCTTC. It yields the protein CASFGARGYTF.

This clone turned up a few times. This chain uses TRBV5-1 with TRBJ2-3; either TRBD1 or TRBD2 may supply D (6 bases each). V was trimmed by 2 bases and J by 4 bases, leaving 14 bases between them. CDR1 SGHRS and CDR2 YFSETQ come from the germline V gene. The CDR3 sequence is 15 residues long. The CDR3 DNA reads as TGCGCCAGCAGCTTAACAGGGTCTAGCGCAGATACGCAGTATTTT. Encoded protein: CASSLTGSSADTQYF. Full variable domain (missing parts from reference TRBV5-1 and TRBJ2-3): KAGVTQTPRYLIKTRGQQVTLSCSPISGHRSVSWYQQTPGQGLQFLFEYFSETQRNKGNFPGRFSGRQFSNSRSEMNVSTLELGDSALYLCASSLTGSSADTQYFGPGTRLTVL.

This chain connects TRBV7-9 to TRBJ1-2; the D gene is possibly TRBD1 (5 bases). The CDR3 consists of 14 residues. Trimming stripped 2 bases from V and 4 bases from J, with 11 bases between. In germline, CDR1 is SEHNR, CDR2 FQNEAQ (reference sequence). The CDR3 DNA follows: TGTGCCAGCAGCTTATCTGCAGGGATCTATGGCTACACCTTC. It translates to CASSLSAGIYGYTF.

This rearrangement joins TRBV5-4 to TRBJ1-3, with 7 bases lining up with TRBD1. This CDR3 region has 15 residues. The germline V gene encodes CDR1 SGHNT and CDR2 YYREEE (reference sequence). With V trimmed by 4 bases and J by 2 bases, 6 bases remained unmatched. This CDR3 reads CASSPGTDPGNTIYF. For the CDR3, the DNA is TGTGCCAGCAGCCCCGGGACAGACCCTGGAAACACCATATATTTT.

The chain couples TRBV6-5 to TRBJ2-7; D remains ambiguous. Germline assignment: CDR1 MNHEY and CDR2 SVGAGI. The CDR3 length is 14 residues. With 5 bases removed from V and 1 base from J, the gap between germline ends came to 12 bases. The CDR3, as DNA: TGTGCCAGCAGTAGATCTTCCGGATCCTACGAGCAGTACTTC. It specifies CASSRSSGSYEQYF.